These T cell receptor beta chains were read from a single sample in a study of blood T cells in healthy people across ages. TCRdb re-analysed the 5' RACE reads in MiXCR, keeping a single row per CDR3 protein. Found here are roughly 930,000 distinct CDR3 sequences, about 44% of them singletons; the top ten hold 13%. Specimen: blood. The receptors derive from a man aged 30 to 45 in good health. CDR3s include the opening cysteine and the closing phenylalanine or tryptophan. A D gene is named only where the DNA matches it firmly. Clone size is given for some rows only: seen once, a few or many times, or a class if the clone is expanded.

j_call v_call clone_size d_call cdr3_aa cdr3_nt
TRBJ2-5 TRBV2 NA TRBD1 CASGGQGGSETQYF TGTGCCAGCGGGGGACAGGGGGGCAGTGAGACCCAGTACTTC
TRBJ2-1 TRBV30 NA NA CAWSVLGGFNEQFF TGTGCCTGGAGTGTTTTAGGGGGGTTTAATGAGCAGTTCTTC
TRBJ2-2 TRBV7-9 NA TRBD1 CASSITTGGPGELFF TGTGCCAGCAGTATAACGACAGGGGGCCCCGGGGAGCTGTTTTTT
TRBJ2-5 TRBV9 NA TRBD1 CASSARQGRETQYF TGTGCCAGCAGCGCAAGACAGGGTCGAGAGACCCAGTACTTC
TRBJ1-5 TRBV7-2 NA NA CASSLIGFSNQPQHF TGTGCCAGCAGCTTAATAGGGTTTAGCAATCAGCCCCAGCATTTT
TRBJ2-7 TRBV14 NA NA CASSLLAGREQYF TGTGCCAGCAGCCTTCTCGCCGGGCGCGAGCAGTACTTC
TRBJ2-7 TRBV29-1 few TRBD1 CSAVDRGSYEQYF TGCAGCGCTGTCGACAGGGGGTCCTACGAGCAGTACTTC
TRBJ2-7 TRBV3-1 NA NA CASSERAYEQYF TGTGCCAGCAGCGAGCGGGCCTACGAGCAGTACTTC
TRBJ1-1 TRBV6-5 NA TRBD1 CASITTGRTEAFF TGTGCCAGCATTACGACAGGGCGCACTGAAGCTTTCTTT
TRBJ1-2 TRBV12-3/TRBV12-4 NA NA CASSFTGMVDGYTF TGTGCCAGCAGTTTTACAGGGATGGTCGATGGCTACACCTTC
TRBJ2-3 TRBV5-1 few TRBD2 CASSSGLAAADTQYF TGCGCCAGCAGCTCGGGACTAGCGGCGGCAGATACGCAGTATTTT
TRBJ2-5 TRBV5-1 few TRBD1 CASSIQGQGAETQYF TGCGCCAGCAGCATACAGGGACAGGGAGCAGAGACCCAGTACTTC
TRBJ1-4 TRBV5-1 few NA CASSEGENEKLFF TGCGCCAGCAGCGAAGGAGAAAATGAAAAACTGTTTTTT
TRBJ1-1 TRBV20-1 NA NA CSARHTGIGTEAFF TGCAGTGCTAGACACACAGGGATCGGCACTGAAGCTTTCTTT
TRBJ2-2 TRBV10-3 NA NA CAPKSEPINTGELFF TGTGCCCCCAAAAGTGAACCAATCAACACCGGGGAGCTGTTTTTT
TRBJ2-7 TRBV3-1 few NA CASSQGPSGTVSYEQYF TGTGCCAGCAGCCAAGGCCCCTCCGGGACTGTCTCCTACGAGCAGTACTTC
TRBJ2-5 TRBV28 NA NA CASEGGVGKNEQYF TGTGCCAGCGAGGGGGGGGTCGGCAAAAATGAGCAGTACTTC
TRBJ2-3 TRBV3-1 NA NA CASSQVGNTDTQYF TGTGCCAGCAGCCAAGTGGGCAACACAGATACGCAGTATTTT
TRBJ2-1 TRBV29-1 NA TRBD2 CSAWTSSYNEQFF TGCAGCGCCTGGACTAGCTCCTACAATGAGCAGTTCTTC
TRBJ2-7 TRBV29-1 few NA CNVMDSSSAYEQYF TGCAACGTCATGGACAGTTCGAGCGCCTACGAGCAGTACTTC
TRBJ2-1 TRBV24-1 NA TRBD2 CATSDFQPGLAGGSADEQFF TGTGCCACCAGTGATTTCCAGCCGGGACTAGCGGGAGGGTCAGCGGATGAGCAGTTCTTC
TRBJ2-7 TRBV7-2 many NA CASSLETSSSYEQYF TGTGCCAGCAGCTTAGAAACTAGCTCCTCCTACGAGCAGTACTTC
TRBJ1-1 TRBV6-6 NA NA CASNTVNTEAFF TGTGCCAGCAACACTGTGAACACTGAAGCTTTCTTT
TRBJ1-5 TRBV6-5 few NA CASSGHHNQPQHF TGTGCCAGCAGTGGACATCACAATCAGCCCCAGCATTTT
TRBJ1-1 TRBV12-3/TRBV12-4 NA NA CASSAGPSEGAFF TGTGCCAGCAGTGCGGGACCTTCCGAGGGTGCTTTCTTT
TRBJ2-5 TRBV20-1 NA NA CSARDPTVWTQYF TGCAGTGCTAGAGACCCAACGGTGTGGACCCAGTACTTC
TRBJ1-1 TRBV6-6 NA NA CASRYGGEVNTEAFF TGTGCCAGCAGATATGGGGGAGAAGTGAACACTGAAGCTTTCTTT
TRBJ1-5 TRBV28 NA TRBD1 CASSFWDRDSNQPQHF TGTGCCAGCAGTTTTTGGGACAGGGATAGCAATCAGCCCCAGCATTTT
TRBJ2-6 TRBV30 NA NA CAWLWAGANVLTF TGTGCCTGGCTTTGGGCTGGGGCCAACGTCCTGACTTTC
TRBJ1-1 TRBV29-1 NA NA CSVEAATNTEAFF TGCAGCGTTGAAGCGGCAACGAACACTGAAGCTTTCTTT
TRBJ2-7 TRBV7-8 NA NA CASSLVEQRLYEQYF TGTGCCAGCAGCTTAGTAGAACAGAGACTCTACGAGCAGTACTTC
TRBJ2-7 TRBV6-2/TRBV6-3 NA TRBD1 CASSYASPGTETSYEQYF TGTGCCAGCAGTTACGCTTCTCCCGGGACAGAAACGTCCTACGAGCAGTACTTC
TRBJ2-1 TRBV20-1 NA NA CSARDPTRGNEQFF TGCAGTGCTAGAGATCCCACCCGGGGGAATGAGCAGTTCTTC
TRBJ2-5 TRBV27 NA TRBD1 CASSSYITGEETQYF TGTGCCAGCAGTTCCTATATTACAGGGGAGGAGACCCAGTACTTC
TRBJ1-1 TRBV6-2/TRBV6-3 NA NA CASSRRTGEAFF TGTGCCAGCAGTCGCCGGACGGGAGAAGCTTTCTTT
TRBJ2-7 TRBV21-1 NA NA CASSKIRGHNPNYYEQYF TGTGCCAGCAGCAAAATTCGGGGGCATAACCCCAACTACTACGAGCAGTACTTC
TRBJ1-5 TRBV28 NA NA CASRDSTAGFGNQPQHF TGTGCCAGCAGGGACTCGACAGCGGGGTTTGGCAATCAGCCCCAGCATTTT
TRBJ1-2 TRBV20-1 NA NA CSAPGRFRGYTF TGCAGTGCTCCCGGGAGATTTAGGGGCTACACCTTC
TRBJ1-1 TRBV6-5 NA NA CASSLQRTVSGEAFF TGTGCCAGCAGTCTACAAAGGACAGTCTCTGGTGAAGCTTTCTTT
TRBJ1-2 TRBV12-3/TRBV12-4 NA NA CASTSEGRAYGYTF TGTGCCAGCACCTCTGAGGGGAGGGCCTATGGCTACACCTTC
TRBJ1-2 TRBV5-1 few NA CASSLDVGTYGYTF TGCGCCAGCAGCTTGGATGTCGGAACCTATGGCTACACCTTC
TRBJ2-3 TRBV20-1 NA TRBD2 CSASQRGGRTDTQYF TGCAGTGCTAGCCAGCGGGGGGGCCGCACAGATACGCAGTATTTT
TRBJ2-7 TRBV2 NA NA CASSEVFQDSQGDEQYF TGTGCCAGCAGTGAAGTTTTCCAAGACTCCCAGGGAGACGAGCAGTACTTC
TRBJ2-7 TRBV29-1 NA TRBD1 CSVVHGTGPYEQYF TGCAGCGTCGTTCACGGGACAGGGCCCTACGAGCAGTACTTC
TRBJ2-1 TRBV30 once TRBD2 CAWSPGRGVTYNEQFF TGTGCCTGGAGCCCAGGACGGGGGGTCACCTACAATGAGCAGTTCTTC
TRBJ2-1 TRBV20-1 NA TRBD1 CSASIPGQGNEQFF TGCAGTGCTAGCATCCCAGGACAGGGCAATGAGCAGTTCTTC
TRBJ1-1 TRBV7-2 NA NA CASSTSGAQNTEAFF TGTGCCAGCAGCACAAGTGGGGCTCAAAACACTGAAGCTTTCTTT
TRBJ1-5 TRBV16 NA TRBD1 CASSQQQGGLQPQHF TGTGCCAGCAGCCAACAACAGGGGGGACTTCAGCCCCAGCATTTT
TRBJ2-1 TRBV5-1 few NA CASSLSDRRNNEQFF TGCGCCAGCAGCTTGAGCGACAGGCGCAACAATGAGCAGTTCTTC
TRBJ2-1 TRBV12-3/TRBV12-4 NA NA CASSKDTGQSLYNEQFF TGTGCCAGCAGTAAAGACACAGGACAGTCCCTCTACAATGAGCAGTTCTTC
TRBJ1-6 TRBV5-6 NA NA CASSHDTYNSPLHF TGTGCCAGCAGCCACGACACTTATAATTCACCCCTCCACTTT
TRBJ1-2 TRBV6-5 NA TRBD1 CASSFGLGGASSYGYTF TGTGCCAGCAGTTTCGGTTTAGGGGGCGCCAGCTCCTATGGCTACACCTTC
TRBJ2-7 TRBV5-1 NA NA CASSLDWYEQYF TGCGCCAGCAGCTTGGATTGGTACGAGCAGTACTTC
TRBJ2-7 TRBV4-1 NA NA CASSQGFSYEQYF TGCGCCAGCAGCCAAGGATTCTCTTACGAGCAGTACTTC
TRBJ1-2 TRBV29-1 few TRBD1 CSVLQQGVGYGYTF TGCAGCGTACTTCAACAGGGGGTCGGGTATGGCTACACCTTC